This TCR beta chain was captured by sequencing in a study of OX40 agonist ivuxolimab in advanced cancers. Regarding this clone: Its antigen is unknown.

Germline trimming cut 0 bases from V and 0 bases from J; bases unmatched to any gene: 3. This CDR3 is built from 16 residues. CDR1 is MNHEY and CDR2 is SVGAGI in the germline V gene. TCRdb keeps only in-frame clones here, not all; method: immunoSEQ multiplex PCR. The sample comprises some 45,000 clones, 85% to 90% of which are singletons, and 4% to 5% rests with the top ten. Blood draws occurred at baseline, cycle 4 day 1, and cycle 7 day 1. General study results and limits: Clonal expansion among partial responders at 0.1-3.0 mg/kg ranked near the lowest. Researchers report that CD8+ T cells had, on average, more expanded clones than CD4+.

The input for sequencing was CD4+ or CD8+ T cells sorted from blood, taken in a trial of the OX40 agonist ivuxolimab. This chain joins TRBV6-5 and TRBJ2-7; TRBD1 agrees at 9 bases. The receptor comes from an adult with an advanced solid tumor such as melanoma, head and neck, liver or kidney cancer. The CDR3 sequence is CASSYSWTGDSYEQYF. Here the CDR3 DNA reads TGTGCCAGCAGTTACTCATGGACAGGGGACTCCTACGAGCAGTACTTC.